This TCR beta chain is drawn from a study of blood T cell repertoires in COVID-19. About the research overall: Acute-phase and convalescent COVID-19 samples originated in the United States, Italy and Spain. Nucleic acid was either cDNA or gDNA, and it came from T cells, B-cell-depleted T cells, or PBMCs.

In the source study's methods: It was from reference gene primer amplification that nucleated cell counts were estimated. Libraries were prepared by immunoSEQ multiplex PCR; TCRdb keeps only in-frame clonotypes and omits some of them. For V, J and clone size, that table is used; D and trimming come from the DNA. Altogether just over 650,000 clones are present, more than 80% being singletons, with the ten largest covering roughly 0.25%. CDR1 is LGHDT, CDR2 YNNKEL, per germline (reference sequence). The CDR3 covers 16 residues. The ends lost 1 base at V and 0 bases at J; junction bases unmatched: 6. This clone appeared once.

This receptor was taken from a woman aged 18-29 years with acute or convalescent COVID-19. Sequenced input: peripheral blood. The chain recombines TRBV3-1 (or the pseudogene TRBV3-2) with TRBJ2-7; 7 nucleotides agree with TRBD1. CDR3 in DNA: TGTGCCAGCAGCCAAGTGTCTACAGGGGCCTCCTACGAGCAGTACTTC. It specifies CASSQVSTGASYEQYF.